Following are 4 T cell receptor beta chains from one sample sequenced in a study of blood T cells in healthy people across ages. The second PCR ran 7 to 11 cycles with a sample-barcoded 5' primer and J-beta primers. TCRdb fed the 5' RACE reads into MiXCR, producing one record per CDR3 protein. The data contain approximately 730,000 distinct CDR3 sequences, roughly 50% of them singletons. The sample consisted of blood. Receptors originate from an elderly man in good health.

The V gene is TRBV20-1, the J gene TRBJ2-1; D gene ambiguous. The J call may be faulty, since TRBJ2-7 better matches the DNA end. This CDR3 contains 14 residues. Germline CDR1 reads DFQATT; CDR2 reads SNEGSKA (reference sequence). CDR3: CSAKAPGSYNEQYF. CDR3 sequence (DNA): TGCAGTGCTAAAGCCCCCGGCTCCTACAATGAGCAGTACTTC.

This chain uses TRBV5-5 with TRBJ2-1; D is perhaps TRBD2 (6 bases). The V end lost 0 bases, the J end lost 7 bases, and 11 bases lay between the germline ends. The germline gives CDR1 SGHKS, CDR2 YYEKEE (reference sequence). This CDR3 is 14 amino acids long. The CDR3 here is CASSLAGVVNEQFF. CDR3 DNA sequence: TGTGCCAGCAGCTTGGCGGGGGTAGTGAATGAGCAGTTCTTC.

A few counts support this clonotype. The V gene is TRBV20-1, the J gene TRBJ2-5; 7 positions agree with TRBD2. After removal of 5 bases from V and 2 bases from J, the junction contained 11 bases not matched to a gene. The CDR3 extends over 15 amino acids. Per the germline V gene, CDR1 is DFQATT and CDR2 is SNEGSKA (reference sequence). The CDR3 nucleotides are TGCAGTGCTCGAAGAGCGGGAATCCCTCAAGAGACCCAGTACTTC. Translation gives CSARRAGIPQETQYF.

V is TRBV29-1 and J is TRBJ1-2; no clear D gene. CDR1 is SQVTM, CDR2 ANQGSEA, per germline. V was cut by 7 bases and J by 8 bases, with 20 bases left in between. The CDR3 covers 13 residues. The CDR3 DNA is TGCAGCGGGGGAGAGCGGACGGCTTGGGGCTACACCTTC. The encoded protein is CSGGERTAWGYTF.